The 10 T cell receptor beta chains below all came from one sample that was sequenced in a study of blood T cell repertoires in COVID-19. Using immunoSEQ multiplex PCR, the repertoire was profiled, and TCRdb retains in-frame clones only, with some absent. Of some 350,000 clones listed, 88% are singletons. Specimen: peripheral blood. The receptors derive from a woman aged 70 to 79 with COVID-19, enrolled during active disease.

As regards this clone: An end of the junction does not agree with germline; a read error may underlie this. The V gene is TRBV7-9, the J gene TRBJ1-1; no definite D call. The CDR3 consists of 14 residues. Per germline, CDR1 SEHNR and CDR2 FQNEAQ (reference sequence). For the CDR3, the DNA is TGTGTCAGCAGTATAGCGGTTATGAACACTGAAGCTTTCTTT. Amino acid sequence: CVSSIAVMNTEAFF.

This chain uses TRBV28 with TRBJ2-3, with TRBD1 matching 10 bases. CDR1 is MDHEN and CDR2 is SYDVKM in the germline V gene. CDR3 size: 16 residues. V lost 5 bases to trimming and J lost 2 bases; unmatched junction nucleotides: 7. The CDR3 nucleotides read TGTGCCAGCAGTCGAGGACAGGGGGTTTACACAGATACGCAGTATTTT. Amino acid sequence: CASSRGQGVYTDTQYF.

V and J are TRBV27 and TRBJ1-1; 7 positions match TRBD1. Unmatched junction bases numbered 15, after V lost 1 base and J lost 1 base. This CDR3 has 19 residues. The germline CDR1 and CDR2 sequences are MNHEY and SMNVEV (reference sequence). CDR3 region: CASSLFFPGQLSSNTEAFF. The CDR3 DNA is TGTGCCAGCAGTTTATTTTTCCCGGGACAGCTCTCCTCGAACACTGAAGCTTTCTTT.

The chain employs TRBV24-1 and TRBJ1-1, with 7 bases matching TRBD1. From germline, CDR1 is KGHDR and CDR2 SFDVKD. With V trimmed by 4 bases and J by 12 bases, 7 bases remained unmatched. The CDR3 has 12 residues. The CDR3 sequence is CATSEPTGRTFF. As DNA, the CDR3 is TGTGCCACCAGTGAACCGACAGGGAGGACTTTCTTT.

The rearrangement joins TRBV3-1 (or the pseudogene TRBV3-2) to TRBJ2-3; 9 nucleotides agree with TRBD1. In germline, CDR1 is LGHDT, CDR2 YNNKEL (reference sequence). Unmatched junction bases numbered 9, after V lost 6 bases and J lost 5 bases. The CDR3 loop spans 15 amino acids. The CDR3 protein is CASRHSRTGVDTQYF. CDR3 sequence (DNA): TGTGCCAGCAGGCATTCAAGGACAGGGGTAGATACGCAGTATTTT.

This rearrangement joins TRBV27 to TRBJ1-2, with 10 bases identical to TRBD1. The CDR3 is 15 residues long. Germline V CDR1 and CDR2: MNHEY, SMNVEV (reference sequence). Losses at the gene ends were 5 bases for V and 4 bases for J; bases not matched to a gene: 7. CDR3 amino acids: CASSPGTGASYGYTF. DNA for the CDR3: TGTGCCAGCAGTCCGGGGACAGGGGCGAGCTATGGCTACACCTTC.

The rearrangement links TRBV24-1 to TRBJ1-4; the D is unclear. Germline CDR1 is KGHDR and CDR2 is SFDVKD. Trimming shortened V by 10 bases and J by 0 bases, and 11 bases separated the two germline ends. CDR3 length: 14 residues. The CDR3 reads CATATAPTNEKLFF. The CDR3 DNA is TGTGCCACTGCGACTGCGCCAACTAATGAAAAACTGTTTTTT.

V and J are TRBV19 and TRBJ1-6; 11 bases align to TRBD1. Trimming took 6 bases from V and 9 from J; bases not matched to a gene: 7. Germline assignment: CDR1 LNHDA and CDR2 SQIVND (reference sequence). This CDR3 is 15 amino acids long. DNA for the CDR3: TGTGCCAGTAGAGGGACAGGGGGTGTAAGTTCACCCCTCCACTTT. It encodes CASRGTGGVSSPLHF.

The rearrangement uses TRBV9 and TRBJ1-3; D ambiguous. CDR3 size: 16 residues. The V gene's germline CDR1 is SGDLS and CDR2 YYNGEE. Trimming removed 0 bases at V and 0 bases at J, with 10 bases between. Here the CDR3 DNA reads TGTGCCAGCAGCGTAGGTTTGTCAGACTCTGGAAACACCATATATTTT. Encoded protein: CASSVGLSDSGNTIYF.

The chain has TRBV10-3 and TRBJ1-2; D unresolved. With 0 bases removed from V and 7 bases from J, the gap between germline ends came to 18 bases. In germline, CDR1 is ENHRY, CDR2 SYGVKD. CDR3 length: 16 residues. In nucleotides, the CDR3 is TGTGCCATCAGTGAGTCGACTCAAGGAGGGTTAGCTGGCTACACCTTC. Protein sequence: CAISESTQGGLAGYTF.